One T cell receptor (beta chain) is described in this entry. As yet, its antigen is unknown. The sample originates from a study of pediatric ulcerative colitis. This was a survey-level run. Sequencing depth was up to 500,000 reads per sample. Measured with immunoSEQ multiplex PCR; TCRdb has only the in-frame clones, and not every one. The table lists more than 50,000 clones, about nine tenths of them singletons, with around 1.4% in the top ten. Study observations and caveats: Acute severe colitis showed lower rectal diversity from clonal expansions. A couple of rectal clonotypes were found only in ulcerative colitis patients, all of them.

The V gene's germline CDR1 is SGDLS and CDR2 YYNGEE. The CDR3 totals 15 residues. V was pared by 4 bases and J by 6 bases, with 8 bases of the junction left unmatched. The TCR was taken from a boy between 5 and 17 years old who was a control in a study of pediatric ulcerative colitis. The chain uses TRBV9 and TRBJ1-4; TRBD1 matches 8 bases. What was sequenced was blood. The CDR3 loop reads CASSFGQGGDEKLFF. The DNA for the CDR3 is TGTGCCAGCAGCTTTGGACAGGGAGGGGATGAAAAACTGTTTTTT.